A single TCR beta chain is shown here with its context. This clonotype was counted once. Its antigen is still unknown. A read error may account for a junction end that differs from germline. RNA was isolated from bulk, unsorted tissue, and RNA quality was assessed with a NanoDrop ND-1000 and an Agilent 2100. The donors were newly diagnosed lung cancer patients admitted for thoracic surgery in China from August to November 2014 who had not received prior chemotherapy. The study excluded patients who had received radiotherapy or chemotherapy before or who had another cancer at the same time. Surgical tissue pieces of about 1-2.1 cm3 were preserved in RNAlater solution and were kept at -80 degrees C until use. Library method: multiplex PCR. TCRdb records Illumina HiSeq 2500 as the sequencer. TCRbeta libraries were built by three rounds of nested PCR using primers (Table S4), following protocols modified from ARM-PCR. Before sequencing, PCR products in the 200-500 bp range were cut out of the gel and cleaned up using the QIAquick gel extraction kit. The authors' pipeline ran thus. Trimmomatic was used to clean the reads, FLASH was used to merge the reads into complete CDR3 sequences, and MiTCR was used to assign the reads to V(D)J germline segments. Clonal diversity was calculated as the inverse Simpson's index using VDJtools. A read counted as productive if the sequence was in-frame and lacked a premature stop codon. The public reads were quality trimmed at Q25 with fastp and then assembled into clones with MiXCR by TCRdb, keeping productive beta chains. CDR3 protein duplicates are merged, each entry listing the most common genes and DNA. These V and J calls are TCRdb output, not the study's own analysis. A total of approximately 75,000 distinct CDR3 sequences appear in this sample, about three quarters of them only once. 12% of the sample goes to the ten largest clones.

The sample originates from a study of tumor and adjacent non-tumor tissue in lung cancer (dated by TCRdb to 2016 to 2019). For the study in its entirety: By cancer type, the cohort comprised some 13 adenocarcinoma patients, a couple of squamous cell carcinoma patients and 1 small cell lung cancer patient. TCRbeta CDR3 sequencing was performed on approximately 30 paired specimens, with one tumor sample and one normal lung sample collected per patient. The 15 enrolled patients, of whom around 10 were men and 5 were women, were aged about 30 to 80 years and were diagnosed with TNM stage I to III disease. Bulk TCRbeta repertoires were compared between lung tumor tissue and matched distant non-tumor lung tissue obtained from 15 lung cancer patients. Sequencing produced approximately 130 million productive TCRbeta reads in total, an average of about 4.5 million reads per sample.

Study-level results and caveats: TCR diversity (inverse Simpson) was significantly higher in tumor than in normal lung tissue (roughly 390 vs 170, P = 0.0075, Mann-Whitney U test). Neither the sequencing platform nor unique molecular identifiers are mentioned in the methods. Significantly higher TCR diversity was found in younger patients, and higher tumor TCR diversity was associated with shorter overall and disease-free survival. Only roughly 14 patients were included in the cohort, and the need for larger samples and more detailed clinical data was noted by the authors. The top 100 clones accounted for a significantly larger cumulative portion of the repertoire in normal lung than in tumor tissue. Because peripheral blood was not sequenced, blood TCRbeta repertoires in the lung cancer patients of the study were not examined.

Measured from the cysteine to the phenylalanine, the CDR3 is 14 residues long. Just CDR3 DNA is preserved here, 42 bases in frame from base 1. From the germline V gene, CDR1 is LGHNA and CDR2 is YNFKEQ. The rearrangement combines TRBV4-2 with TRBJ2-7; the D gene is not confidently resolved. The specimen sequenced was lung tumor tissue. This TCR came from a woman in her forties or fifties with non-small cell lung cancer. The DNA sequence reads TGTGCCGGCAGCCAAGGTGAGAGAGAATACGAGCAGTACTTC. Its amino acids are CAGSQGEREYEQYF.